Listed here is a single TCR beta chain. Assay used: immunoSEQ multiplex PCR; TCRdb lists only in-frame clones, some missing. The data hold more than 110,000 clones, with 75% to 90% observed a single time. The data derive from a study of blood T cell repertoires in COVID-19. Overall study context: Sites in the United States, Italy and Spain provided acute and convalescent COVID-19 samples. T cells, B-cell-depleted T cells, or PBMCs provided the cDNA or gDNA that served as material.

Unmatched junction bases numbered 5, after V lost 1 base and J lost 5 bases. This CDR3 has 15 residues. The germline V gene has CDR1 SEHNR and CDR2 FQNEAQ (reference sequence). V usage is TRBV7-9 and J usage is TRBJ2-1; TRBD1 matches at 7 bases. The sequencing input was peripheral blood. This clonotype was sampled from a woman older than 75 with acute or convalescent COVID-19. CDR3 residues: CASSLGQGLHNEQFF. The CDR3 region has the DNA TGTGCCAGCAGCTTAGGACAGGGCCTTCACAATGAGCAGTTCTTC.